Sequencing of this T cell receptor (beta chain) was carried out in a study of T cell responses to AZD1222 COVID-19 vaccine. Study background: Pooling of second doses given at about 4 or about 12 weeks was done. Whole-study findings and limits: In a largely white British group with more females than males, clonal diversity was possibly underestimated. Unmutated regions of variants are reportedly targeted by nearly half of spike-specific TCRs.

The CDR3 spans 14 residues. The V gene's germline CDR1 is SGHVS and CDR2 FQNEAQ. V shed 0 bases and J shed 1 base, with 7 bases lying between them. About this clone itself: Its antigen is currently unknown.

Some clones are missing from TCRdb's copy, which holds only in-frame ones; the method was immunoSEQ multiplex PCR. The table has around 130,000 clones, around nine tenths seen once. The TCR comes from an adult in good health. The starting material was peripheral blood, obtained on day 0 of AZD1222 vaccination. The gene calls are TRBV7-8 and TRBJ2-7; D call uncertain. CDR3 nucleotide sequence: TGTGCCAGCAGCTTAGCGTGGGGATCCTACGAGCAGTACTTC. Its translation is CASSLAWGSYEQYF.